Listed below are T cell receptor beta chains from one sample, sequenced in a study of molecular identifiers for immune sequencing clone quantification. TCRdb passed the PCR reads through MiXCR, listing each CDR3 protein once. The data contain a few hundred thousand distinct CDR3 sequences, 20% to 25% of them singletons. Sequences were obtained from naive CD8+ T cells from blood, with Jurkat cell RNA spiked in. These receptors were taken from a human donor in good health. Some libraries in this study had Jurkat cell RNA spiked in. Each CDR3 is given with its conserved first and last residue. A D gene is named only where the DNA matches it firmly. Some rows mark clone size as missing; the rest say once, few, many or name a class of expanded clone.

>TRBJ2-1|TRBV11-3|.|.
TGTGCCAGCACTAACAGGGCGTCCTACAATGAGCAGTTCTTC
CASTNRASYNEQFF
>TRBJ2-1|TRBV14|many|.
TGTGCCAGCAGCCAAGATTTGTTGGGGGTGCAGTTCTTC
CASSQDLLGVQFF
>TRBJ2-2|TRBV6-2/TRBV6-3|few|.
TGTGCCAGCTGTATCTGGAACACCGGGGAGCTGTTTTTT
CASCIWNTGELFF
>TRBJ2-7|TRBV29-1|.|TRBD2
TGCAGCGTCACGCCGGGGGAGGGCTATTACGAGCAGTACTTC
CSVTPGEGYYEQYF
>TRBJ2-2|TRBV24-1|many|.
TGTGCCACCAGTGCGAACACCGGGGAGCTGTTTTTT
CATSANTGELFF
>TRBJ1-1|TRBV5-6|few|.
TGTGCCAGCAGCCTACGGGGGCACCTGAACACTGAAGCTTTCTTT
CASSLRGHLNTEAFF
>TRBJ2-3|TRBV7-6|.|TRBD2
TGTGCCAGCAGCTTAGACTATAAGACTAGCGGCGGGAGTGCGGGTACAGATGCGCAGTATTTT
CASSLDYKTSGGSAGTDAQYF
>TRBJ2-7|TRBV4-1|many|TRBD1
TGCGCCAGCAGCCAACCGGGACAGGGAGGCGAGCAGTACTTC
CASSQPGQGGEQYF
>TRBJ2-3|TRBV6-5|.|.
TGTGCCAGCAGTTACTCGGGCTCAGGCACAGATACGCAGTATTTT
CASSYSGSGTDTQYF
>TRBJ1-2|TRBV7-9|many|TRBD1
TGTGCCAGCAGCTTAGGCCCTCGAGGGACAGGGGAGGATGGCTACACCTTC
CASSLGPRGTGEDGYTF
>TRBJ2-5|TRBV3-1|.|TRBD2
TGTGCCAGCAGCCCCAGGGCCGGACTAGCGGGGGGCCATTCAGAGACCCAGTACTTC
CASSPRAGLAGGHSETQYF
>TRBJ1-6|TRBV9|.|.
TGTGCCAGCAGCGCAACCGATCCAGGGTCGTGGGGGTCACCCCTCCACTTT
CASSATDPGSWGSPLHF
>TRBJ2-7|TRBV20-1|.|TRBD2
TGCAGTGCTACTAGCGGGAGTTACGAGCAGTACTTC
CSATSGSYEQYF
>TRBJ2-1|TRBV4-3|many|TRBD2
TGCGCCAGCAGCTCGTATAGCGGGAGGGCCGGTAATGAGCAGTTCTTC
CASSSYSGRAGNEQFF
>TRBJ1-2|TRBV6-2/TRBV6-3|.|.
TGTGCCAGCAGGGAAGACGACCGGAGCCCGGCTAACTATGGCTACACCTTC
CASREDDRSPANYGYTF
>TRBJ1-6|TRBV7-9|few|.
TGTGCCAGCAGCTCACCCACGTCGGAGAATTCACCCCTCCACTTT
CASSSPTSENSPLHF
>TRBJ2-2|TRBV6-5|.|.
TGTGCCAGCAACTATCGGTCAGAGGTTTGGGGCGGGGAGCTGTTTTTT
CASNYRSEVWGGELFF